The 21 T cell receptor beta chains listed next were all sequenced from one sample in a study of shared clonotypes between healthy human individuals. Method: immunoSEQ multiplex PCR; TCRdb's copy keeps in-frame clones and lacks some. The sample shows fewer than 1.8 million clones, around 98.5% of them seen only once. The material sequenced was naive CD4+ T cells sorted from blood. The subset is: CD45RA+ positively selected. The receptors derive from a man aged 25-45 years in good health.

CDR3 in DNA: TGCAGCGTTGGTGACTTAATGGGGCCCCAGCATTTT. Protein: CSVGDLMGPQHF. The chain recombines TRBV29-1 with TRBJ1-5; no definite D call. V was cut by 4 bases and J by 9 bases, with 13 bases left in between. CDR3 length: 12 amino acids. The germline CDR1 and CDR2 sequences are SQVTM and ANQGSEA.

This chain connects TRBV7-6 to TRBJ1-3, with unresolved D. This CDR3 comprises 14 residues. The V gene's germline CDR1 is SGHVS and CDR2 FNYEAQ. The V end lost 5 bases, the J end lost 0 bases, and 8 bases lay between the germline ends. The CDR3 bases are TGTGCCAGCAGCCCTGAGAGCTCTGGAAACACCATATATTTT. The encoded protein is CASSPESSGNTIYF.

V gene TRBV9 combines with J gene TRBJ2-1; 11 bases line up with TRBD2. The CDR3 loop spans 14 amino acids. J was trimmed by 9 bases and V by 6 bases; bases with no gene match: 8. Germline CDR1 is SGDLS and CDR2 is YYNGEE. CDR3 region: CASMRTSGYGEQFF. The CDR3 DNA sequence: TGTGCCAGCATGAGGACTAGCGGGTATGGTGAGCAGTTCTTC.

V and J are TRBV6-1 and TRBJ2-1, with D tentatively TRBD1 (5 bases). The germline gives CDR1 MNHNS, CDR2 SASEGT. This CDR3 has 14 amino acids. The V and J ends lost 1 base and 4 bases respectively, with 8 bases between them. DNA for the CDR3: TGTGCCAGCAGTGAAGATCAGGGATACAATGAGCAGTTCTTC. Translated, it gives CASSEDQGYNEQFF.

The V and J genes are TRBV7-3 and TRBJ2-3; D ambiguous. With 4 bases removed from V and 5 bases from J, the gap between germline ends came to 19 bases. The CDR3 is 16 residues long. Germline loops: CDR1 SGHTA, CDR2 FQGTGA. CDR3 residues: CASSSSPLWTEDTQYF. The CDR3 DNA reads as TGTGCCAGCAGCTCCTCACCCTTATGGACCGAAGATACGCAGTATTTT.

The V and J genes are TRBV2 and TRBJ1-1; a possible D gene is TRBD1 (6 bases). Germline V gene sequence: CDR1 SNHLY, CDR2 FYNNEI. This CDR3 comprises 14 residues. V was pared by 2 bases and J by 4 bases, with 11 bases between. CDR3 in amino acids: CASSERQGTTEAFF. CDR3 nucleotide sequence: TGTGCCAGCAGTGAACGCCAGGGGACCACTGAAGCTTTCTTT.

The CDR3, as DNA: TGTGCCAGCAGACCGACTACCCACACCGGGGAGCTGTTTTTT. Amino acids: CASRPTTHTGELFF. The V gene is TRBV27, the J gene TRBJ2-2; D is perhaps TRBD2 (5 bases). This CDR3 contains 14 residues. In germline, CDR1 is MNHEY, CDR2 SMNVEV (reference sequence). The V and J ends lost 6 bases and 3 bases respectively, with 11 bases between them.

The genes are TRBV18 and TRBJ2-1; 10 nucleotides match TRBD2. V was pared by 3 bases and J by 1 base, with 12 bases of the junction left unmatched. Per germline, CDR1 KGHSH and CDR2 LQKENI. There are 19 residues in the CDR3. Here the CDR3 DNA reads TGTGCCAGCTCACCCCCCCTGGTGGAGCGGGAGGGGTCCTACAATGAGCAGTTCTTC. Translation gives CASSPPLVEREGSYNEQFF.

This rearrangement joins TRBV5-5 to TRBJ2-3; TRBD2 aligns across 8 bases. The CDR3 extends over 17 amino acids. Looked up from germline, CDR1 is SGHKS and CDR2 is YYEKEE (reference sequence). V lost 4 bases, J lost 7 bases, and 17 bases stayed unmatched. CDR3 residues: CASSPLPTSALSNTQYF. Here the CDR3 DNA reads TGTGCCAGCAGCCCTCTTCCGACTAGCGCCCTCTCGAATACGCAGTATTTT. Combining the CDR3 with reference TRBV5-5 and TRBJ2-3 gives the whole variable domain DAGVTQSPTHLIKTRGQQVTLRCSPISGHKSVSWYQQVLGQGPQFIFQYYEKEERGRGNFPDRFSARQFPNYSSELNVNALLLGDSALYLCASSPLPTSALSNTQYFGPGTRLTVL.

CDR3 DNA: TGCAGCGTTACCTCGGGACAGGGCACTGAAGCTTTCTTT. Translating it yields CSVTSGQGTEAFF. The chain links TRBV29-1 to TRBJ1-1, with 9 bases fitting TRBD1. Per the germline V gene, CDR1 is SQVTM and CDR2 is ANQGSEA. There are 13 residues in the CDR3. Trimming removed 5 bases from V and 4 bases from J; junction bases left unmatched: 5.

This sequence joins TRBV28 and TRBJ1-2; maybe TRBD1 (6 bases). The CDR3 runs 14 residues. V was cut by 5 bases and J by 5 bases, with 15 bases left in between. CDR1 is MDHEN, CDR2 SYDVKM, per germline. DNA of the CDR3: TGTGCCAGCAGTCCGGGACAAACGCTATATGGCTACACCTTC. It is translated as CASSPGQTLYGYTF.

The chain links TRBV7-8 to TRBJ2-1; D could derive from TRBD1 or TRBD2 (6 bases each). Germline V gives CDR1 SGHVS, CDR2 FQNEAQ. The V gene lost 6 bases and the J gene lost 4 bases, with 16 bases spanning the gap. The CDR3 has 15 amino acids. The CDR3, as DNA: TGTGCCAGCAGTACTAGTGGCGGGACATACAATGAGCAGTTCTTC. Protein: CASSTSGGTYNEQFF.

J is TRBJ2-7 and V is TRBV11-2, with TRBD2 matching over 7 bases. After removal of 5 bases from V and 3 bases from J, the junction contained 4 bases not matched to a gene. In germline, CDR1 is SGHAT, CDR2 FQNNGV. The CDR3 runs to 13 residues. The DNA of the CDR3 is TGTGCCAGCAGCCGAGCGGGGAACTACGAGCAGTACTTC. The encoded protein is CASSRAGNYEQYF.

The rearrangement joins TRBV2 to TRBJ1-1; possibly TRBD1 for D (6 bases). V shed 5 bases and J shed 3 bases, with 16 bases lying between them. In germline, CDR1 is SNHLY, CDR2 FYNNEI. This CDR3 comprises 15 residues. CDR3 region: CASSQGHPRDTEAFF. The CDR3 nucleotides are TGTGCCAGCAGTCAGGGACATCCCAGGGACACTGAAGCTTTCTTT.

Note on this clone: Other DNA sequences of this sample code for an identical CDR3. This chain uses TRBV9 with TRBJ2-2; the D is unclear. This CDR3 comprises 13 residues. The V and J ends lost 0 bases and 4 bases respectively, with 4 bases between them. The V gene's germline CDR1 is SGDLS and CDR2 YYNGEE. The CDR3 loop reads CASSVGGTGELFF. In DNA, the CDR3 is TGTGCCAGCAGCGTAGGTGGCACCGGGGAGCTGTTTTTT.

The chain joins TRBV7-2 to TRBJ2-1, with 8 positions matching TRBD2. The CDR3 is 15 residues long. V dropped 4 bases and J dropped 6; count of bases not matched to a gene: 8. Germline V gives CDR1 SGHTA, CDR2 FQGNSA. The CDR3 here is CASSSIAGKGNEQFF. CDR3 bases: TGTGCCAGCAGCTCCATAGCGGGAAAGGGCAATGAGCAGTTCTTC.

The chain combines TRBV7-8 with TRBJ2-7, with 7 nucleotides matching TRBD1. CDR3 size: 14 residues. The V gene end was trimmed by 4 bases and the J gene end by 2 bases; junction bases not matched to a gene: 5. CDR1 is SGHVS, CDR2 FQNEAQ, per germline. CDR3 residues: CASSSGQGAYEQYF. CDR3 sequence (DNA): TGTGCCAGCAGCTCGGGGCAGGGGGCCTACGAGCAGTACTTC. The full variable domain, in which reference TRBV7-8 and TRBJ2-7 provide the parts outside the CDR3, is GAGVSQSPRYKVAKRGQDVALRCDPISGHVSLFWYQQALGQGPEFLTYFQNEAQLDKSGLPSDRFFAERPEGSVSTLKIQRTQQEDSAVYLCASSSGQGAYEQYFGPGTRLTVT.

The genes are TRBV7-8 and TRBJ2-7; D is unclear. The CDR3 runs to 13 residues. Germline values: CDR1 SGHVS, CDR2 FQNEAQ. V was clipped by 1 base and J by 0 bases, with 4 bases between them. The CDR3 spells CASSLDHSYEQYF. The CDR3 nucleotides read TGTGCCAGCAGCTTAGACCACTCCTACGAGCAGTACTTC.

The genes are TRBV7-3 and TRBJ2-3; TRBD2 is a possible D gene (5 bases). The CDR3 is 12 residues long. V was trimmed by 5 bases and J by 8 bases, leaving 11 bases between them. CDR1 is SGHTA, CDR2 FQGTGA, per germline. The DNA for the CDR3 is TGTGCCAGCAGCCAAGGACTGGGTACGCAGTATTTT. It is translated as CASSQGLGTQYF.

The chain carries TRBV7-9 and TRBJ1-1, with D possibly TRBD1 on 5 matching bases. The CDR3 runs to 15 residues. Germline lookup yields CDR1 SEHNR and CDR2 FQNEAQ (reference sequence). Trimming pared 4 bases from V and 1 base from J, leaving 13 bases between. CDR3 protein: CASSSSGLWNTEAFF. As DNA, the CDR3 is TGTGCCAGCAGCTCATCGGGACTCTGGAACACTGAAGCTTTCTTT.

The CDR3 DNA reads as TGCGCCAGCAGCCCGGGATATCGGATCCCCGGGGAGCTGTTTTTT. Amino acid sequence: CASSPGYRIPGELFF. V usage is TRBV5-1 and J usage is TRBJ2-2, with D possibly being TRBD2 (5 bases). Trimming removed 4 bases from V and 6 bases from J, with 16 bases in between. This CDR3 is built from 15 residues. The germline CDR1 and CDR2 sequences are SGHRS and YFSETQ.